The 23 T cell receptor beta chains in this list originate from one sample, sequenced in a study of T cells in Graves' hyperthyroidism and ophthalmopathy. There were TCR beta CDR3 regions amplified from RNA transcripts. The HTBI primer set was used in a first-round RT-PCR of the TCR CDR3. Each CDR3 protein gets one entry after TCRdb re-called the multiplex PCR reads with MiXCR. The sample lists 75,000 to 100,000 distinct CDR3 sequences, approximately 40% occurring once. The source material was peripheral blood or thyroid tissue (not recorded which). Receptors originate from a woman in her thirties with Graves' hyperthyroidism.

Comments on this clonotype: The junction departs from germline at one end; a sequencing error may be responsible. The chain employs TRBV20-1 and TRBJ1-2; D might be TRBD1 (6 bases). The CDR3 runs to 15 residues. Per the germline V gene, CDR1 is DFQATT and CDR2 is SNEGSKA (reference sequence). Here the CDR3 DNA reads TGCAGCGCTAACCCCGGGACACTGTCAAACTATGGCTACACCTTC. Protein product: CSANPGTLSNYGYTF.

This clonotype showed up many times. This rearrangement joins TRBV20-1 to TRBJ1-1, with a tentative D call TRBD1 (6 bases). The CDR3 extends over 15 amino acids. CDR1 and CDR2 (germline): DFQATT, SNEGSKA (reference sequence). The ends were cut back, 5 bases at V and 3 bases at J, with 19 bases in the middle. CDR3 sequence: CSAPLGGALDTEAFF. The CDR3, as DNA: TGCAGTGCTCCTCTGGGGGGCGCGTTGGACACTGAAGCTTTCTTT.

The table lists this clonotype with a count of one. This chain links TRBV2 with TRBJ2-5, with TRBD2 matching over 13 bases. Trimming at V came to 10 bases and at J to 4 bases, leaving 3 bases not matched to a gene. Per the germline V gene, CDR1 is SNHLY and CDR2 is FYNNEI. CDR3 size: 13 residues. The CDR3 is CAIGTSGAETQYF. The CDR3 bases are TGTGCCATCGGGACTAGCGGGGCAGAGACCCAGTACTTC.

Concerning this clonotype itself: The conserved closing phenylalanine or tryptophan is absent in this CDR3, likely reflecting a read error. This chain joins TRBV14 and TRBJ1-6; D unclear. V lost 0 bases and J lost 10, with 13 bases in between. This CDR3 is 15 amino acids long. Germline CDR1 is SGHDN and CDR2 is FVKESK. CDR3: CASSQDSGGRSPLHL. In DNA, the CDR3 is TGTGCCAGCAGCCAAGACTCTGGAGGTCGGTCACCCCTCCACCTT.

This clonotype was found many times. Germline is not matched at one junction end, which may reflect a read error. The J gene is TRBJ1-1, the V gene TRBV7-3; a weak D match, TRBD1 (5 bases). Germline assignment: CDR1 SGHTA and CDR2 FQGTGA. The CDR3 contains 13 residues. The CDR3 protein is CASSLGAATETFF. CDR3 bases: TGTGCCAGCAGCTTAGGGGCAGCCACTGAAACTTTCTTT. Full variable domain (remainder filled in from reference TRBV7-3 and TRBJ1-1): GAGVSQTPSNKVTEKGKYVELRCDPISGHTALYWYRQSLGQGPEFLIYFQGTGAADDSGLPNDRFFAVRPEGSVSTLKIQRTERGDSAVYLCASSLGAATETFFGQGTRLTVV.

Ten or more counts support this clonotype. The chain recombines TRBV7-3 with TRBJ1-6; D not resolved. The germline V and J ends were trimmed by 7 bases and 5 bases, with 12 bases remaining between them. The CDR3 has 14 amino acids. Germline CDR1 SGHTA, CDR2 FQGTGA. CDR3 nucleotides: TGTGCCAGCAACTCCGGGAGAGATAATTCACCCCTCCACTTT. It is translated as CASNSGRDNSPLHF.

V gene TRBV10-3 combines with J gene TRBJ1-3; D is unclear. This CDR3 region has 15 residues. Trimming shortened V by 8 bases and J by 4 bases, and 18 bases separated the two germline ends. CDR1 and CDR2 (germline): ENHRY, SYGVKD. DNA of the CDR3: TGTGCCATCGGTCCTGGGAGGGCGTTAGGAAACACCATATATTTT. Encoded protein: CAIGPGRALGNTIYF.

This clonotype appeared many times. The rearrangement uses TRBV7-9 and TRBJ2-3; TRBD2 might be the D (6 bases). The V and J ends lost 5 bases and 2 bases respectively, with 23 bases between them. CDR1 SEHNR and CDR2 FQNEAQ come from the germline V gene (reference sequence). CDR3 length: 18 amino acids. The CDR3 is CASSLRPGLRPYTDTQYF. DNA for the CDR3: TGTGCCAGCAGCCTACGGCCGGGACTTCGACCCTACACAGATACGCAGTATTTT.

This clonotype has only one observation. The chain links TRBV2 to TRBJ2-3; D gene unclear. V lost 6 bases and J 3 bases, leaving 16 bases between the germline ends. Germline V gene lookup returns CDR1 SNHLY and CDR2 FYNNEI. The CDR3 has 15 amino acids. CDR3 DNA: TGTGCCAGCAGCATCCTCCGTCTAGTGACAGATACGCAGTATTTT. This sequence encodes CASSILRLVTDTQYF.

The chain links TRBV5-5 to TRBJ2-5, with a possible D match to TRBD2 (5 bases). V lost 1 base to trimming and J lost 5 bases, with 9 bases between them. In germline, CDR1 is SGHKS, CDR2 YYEKEE (reference sequence). The CDR3 covers 13 residues. CDR3 residues: CASSLPGKETQYF. The CDR3, as DNA: TGTGCCAGCAGCTTGCCGGGGAAGGAGACCCAGTACTTC.

At least ten counts were recorded for this clonotype. The CDR3 region has the DNA TGTGCCAGCAGCCAAGGGACTAGCGGGAGGTCTGGGACCCAGTACTTC. Its protein product is CASSQGTSGRSGTQYF. The V and J genes are TRBV7-9 and TRBJ2-5; TRBD2 aligns across 15 bases. The trim removed 5 bases at V and 7 bases at J, leaving 8 bases unmatched. This CDR3 contains 16 residues. Germline CDR1 reads SEHNR; CDR2 reads FQNEAQ (reference sequence). Drawing the rest from reference TRBV7-9 and TRBJ2-5, the complete variable domain is DTGVSQNPRHKITKRGQNVTFRCDPISEHNRLYWYRQTLGQGPEFLTYFQNEAQLEKSRLLSDRFSAERPKGSFSTLEIQRTEQGDSAMYLCASSQGTSGRSGTQYFGPGTRLLVL.

In the case of this clonotype: At one of its ends the junction is not consistent with the germline gene, which may arise from a read error. The chain is built from TRBV5-1 and TRBJ1-5; perhaps TRBD1 as D (5 bases). Germline V gives CDR1 SGHRS, CDR2 YFSETQ. This CDR3 contains 16 residues. The CDR3 DNA is TGCGCCAGCGGCTTGGCGGGGGGGTTTAGCAGTCAGCCCCAGCATTTT. Amino acids: CASGLAGGFSSQPQHF.

This clonotype was picked up many times. The genes are TRBV11-2 and TRBJ1-2, with D possibly being TRBD1 (6 bases). Trimming removed 5 bases at V and 6 bases at J, with 16 bases between. The CDR3 is 14 amino acids. CDR1 SGHAT and CDR2 FQNNGV come from the germline V gene. The CDR3 region is CASSTGQTVNGYTF. The CDR3 DNA reads as TGTGCCAGCAGCACCGGACAGACCGTCAATGGCTACACCTTC.

The count of this clonotype is one. CDR3 sequence (DNA): TGTGCCAGCAGTCCTTCATCCAGCTCTGGAAACACCATATATTTT. It encodes CASSPSSSSGNTIYF. The V and J genes are TRBV11-1 and TRBJ1-3; D uncertain. This CDR3 comprises 15 residues. Germline V gives CDR1 SGHAT, CDR2 FQDESV (reference sequence). Trimming stripped 6 bases from V and 0 bases from J, with 12 bases between.

In regard to this clonotype: Given the absence of the conserved phenylalanine or tryptophan at the CDR3 end, a read error is likely. The gene calls are TRBV5-4 and TRBJ2-2; a weak D match, TRBD1 (5 bases). The length of the CDR3 is 14 residues. From germline, CDR1 is SGHNT and CDR2 YYREEE (reference sequence). V was trimmed by 5 bases and J by 1 base, leaving 9 bases between them. This CDR3 reads CASRYTGNTGELFV. The CDR3 DNA is TGTGCCAGCAGGTACACAGGGAACACCGGGGAGCTGTTTGTT.

This clonotype was detected ten times or more. The chain has TRBV6-5 and TRBJ2-7; D call uncertain. With 6 bases removed from V and 0 bases from J, the gap between germline ends came to 9 bases. CDR1 and CDR2 (germline): MNHEY, SVGAGI. This CDR3 has 13 amino acids. The CDR3 is CASSLPNSYEQYF. For the CDR3, the DNA is TGTGCCAGCAGCCTGCCAAACTCCTACGAGCAGTACTTC.

This clonotype was counted ten times or more. The chain couples TRBV5-1 to TRBJ2-5; D is ambiguous. The germline V and J ends were trimmed by 4 bases and 1 base, with 11 bases remaining between them. The CDR3 loop spans 14 amino acids. Germline CDR1 and CDR2: SGHRS and YFSETQ. The CDR3 here is CASSPGRSQETQYF. The CDR3 DNA reads as TGCGCCAGCAGCCCAGGACGGTCCCAAGAGACCCAGTACTTC.

This clonotype was recorded at least ten times. V usage is TRBV27 and J usage is TRBJ2-5; 9 bases align to TRBD1. CDR3 size: 15 residues. Germline assignment: CDR1 MNHEY and CDR2 SMNVEV (reference sequence). The V gene end was trimmed by 5 bases and the J gene end by 5 bases; junction bases not matched to a gene: 9. DNA of the CDR3: TGTGCCAGCAGTACAAGGACAGGGGATGGGGAGACCCAGTACTTC. Amino acid sequence: CASSTRTGDGETQYF.

This clonotype was recorded a few times. The chain joins TRBV28 to TRBJ2-3; perhaps TRBD2 as D (5 bases). CDR3 length equals 14 residues. Between the trimmed V and J ends, which lost 3 bases and 2 bases, there was a span of 9 bases. Germline values: CDR1 MDHEN, CDR2 SYDVKM. CDR3 DNA sequence: TGTGCCAGCAGTTTGAGGGCTACCACAGATACGCAGTATTTT. Translation gives CASSLRATTDTQYF.

The chain recombines TRBV6-5 with TRBJ1-2; tentatively, D is TRBD1 (6 bases). The CDR3 length is 15 residues. V lost 4 bases and J lost 2, with 14 bases in between. Looked up from germline, CDR1 is MNHEY and CDR2 is SVGAGI. CDR3 sequence: CASSLKQGGNYGYTF. CDR3 in DNA: TGTGCCAGCAGTTTAAAACAGGGCGGGAACTATGGCTACACCTTC.

This clonotype was found many times. V usage is TRBV4-1 and J usage is TRBJ2-7, with 7 bases that match TRBD1. The ends lost 2 bases at V and 4 bases at J; junction bases unmatched: 5. The CDR3 has 14 amino acids. Germline V gene lookup returns CDR1 MGHRA and CDR2 YSYEKL. The CDR3 nucleotides are TGCGCCAGCAGCCAACGGGACAGCCTTTACGAGCAGTACTTC. Translation: CASSQRDSLYEQYF.

The chain links TRBV2 to TRBJ2-5, with TRBD2 matching over 13 bases. With V trimmed by 1 base and J by 4 bases, 3 bases remained unmatched. The CDR3 has 16 amino acids. CDR1 SNHLY and CDR2 FYNNEI come from the germline V gene. The CDR3 coding sequence is TGTGCCAGCAGTGAAGGACTAGCGGGAGGTGGAGAGACCCAGTACTTC. Translation gives CASSEGLAGGGETQYF. The complete variable domain, with remaining parts taken from reference TRBV2 and TRBJ2-5, reads EPEVTQTPSHQVTQMGQEVILRCVPISNHLYFYWYRQILGQKVEFLVSFYNNEISEKSEIFDDQFSVERPDGSNFTLKIRSTKLEDSAMYFCASSEGLAGGGETQYFGPGTRLLVL.

The chain has TRBV7-3 and TRBJ2-6, with D possibly being TRBD1 (5 bases). Per the germline V gene, CDR1 is SGHTA and CDR2 is FQGTGA. V was clipped by 7 bases and J by 11 bases, with 18 bases between them. There are 14 residues in the CDR3. DNA for the CDR3: TGTGCCAGCAAGTTAGGGGCAAGGGCGGACGTCCTGACTTTC. Encoded protein: CASKLGARADVLTF.